One and the same sample provided the 11 T cell receptor beta chains below, sequenced in a study of Ad26.COV2.S vaccination and SARS-CoV-2 variants. Clones were sequenced by immunoSEQ multiplex PCR, and TCRdb holds only the in-frame ones, with some missing. The sample lists tens of thousands of clones, approximately 82% occurring once. The sequencing used peripheral blood, collected after recovery from COVID-19. The receptors stem from a human donor who had recovered from COVID-19.

The chain combines TRBV6-5 with TRBJ2-1, with D unresolved. The ends were cut back, 6 bases at V and 5 bases at J, with 17 bases in the middle. Looked up from germline, CDR1 is MNHEY and CDR2 is SVGAGI. CDR3 length: 15 amino acids. CDR3 residues: CASRTRRPPDNEQFF. The CDR3 DNA sequence: TGTGCCAGCAGGACTCGACGACCCCCCGACAATGAGCAGTTCTTC.

This clone has a handful of counts. The chain is built from TRBV18 and TRBJ2-1, with D tentatively TRBD2 (5 bases). Germline V CDR1 and CDR2: KGHSH, LQKENI. V lost 3 bases and J lost 1, with 13 bases in between. The CDR3 sequence is 16 residues long. The CDR3 reads CASSPQSGASYNEQFF. DNA of the CDR3: TGTGCCAGCTCACCTCAAAGCGGAGCTTCCTACAATGAGCAGTTCTTC.

The V call is TRBV2, the J call TRBJ1-1, with a tentative D call TRBD1 (5 bases). This CDR3 region has 13 residues. CDR1 SNHLY and CDR2 FYNNEI come from the germline V gene. Trimming left V 6 bases short and J 1 base short, with 9 bases between. CDR3 sequence: CASRQDWNTEAFF. The CDR3 region has the DNA TGTGCCAGCAGACAGGATTGGAACACTGAAGCTTTCTTT.

The CDR3 DNA is TGTGCCAGCAGCGCCCAGGGTGCGGGACTCTTCTATGGCTACACCTTC. This gives the protein CASSAQGAGLFYGYTF. The gene calls are TRBV7-9 and TRBJ1-2, with a possible D match to TRBD1 (5 bases). The germline CDR1 and CDR2 sequences are SEHNR and FQNEAQ (reference sequence). The CDR3 length is 16 residues. V dropped 5 bases and J dropped 4 bases, with 20 bases sitting between them.

This clone is termed medium-sized. The chain couples TRBV7-9 to TRBJ1-1, with 7 bases identical to TRBD1. The CDR3 is 13 amino acids. Germline loops: CDR1 SEHNR, CDR2 FQNEAQ (reference sequence). After removal of 5 bases from V and 5 bases from J, the junction contained 5 bases not matched to a gene. CDR3 bases: TGTGCCAGCAGCCCACAGGGGCGGACTGAAGCTTTCTTT. This encodes CASSPQGRTEAFF.

The chain's CDR3 is CASSLTLLTKGYTF. CDR3 coding DNA: TGTGCCAGCAGTTTAACCCTGTTGACTAAAGGCTACACCTTC. The V gene is TRBV28, the J gene TRBJ1-2; D is unresolved. V was clipped by 2 bases and J by 8 bases, with 15 bases between them. The CDR3 totals 14 residues. Per the germline V gene, CDR1 is MDHEN and CDR2 is SYDVKM.

J is TRBJ2-7 and V is TRBV6-5; D is ambiguous. The V gene's germline CDR1 is MNHEY and CDR2 SVGAGI. The length of the CDR3 is 12 residues. V was trimmed by 7 bases and J by 6 bases, leaving 13 bases between them. CDR3 sequence: CASTDGVGEQYF. DNA of the CDR3: TGTGCCAGCACCGATGGGGTGGGCGAGCAGTACTTC.

The genes are TRBV9 and TRBJ2-7, with D perhaps matching TRBD1 (6 bases). Germline lookup yields CDR1 SGDLS and CDR2 YYNGEE. Trimming shortened V by 4 bases and J by 3 bases, and 20 bases separated the two germline ends. The CDR3 covers 16 residues. The DNA of the CDR3 is TGTGCCAGCAGCCCCGACGTCAGGGGTCCCCTCTACGAGCAGTACTTC. It encodes CASSPDVRGPLYEQYF.

The CDR3 is CASSYPGTREQYF. The DNA of the CDR3 is TGTGCCAGCAGTTACCCAGGCACTCGAGAGCAGTACTTC. The chain combines TRBV6-5 with TRBJ2-7; D ambiguous. Trimming shortened V by 2 bases and J by 7 bases, and 12 bases separated the two germline ends. CDR1 is MNHEY, CDR2 SVGAGI, per germline. This CDR3 contains 13 residues.

The rearrangement links TRBV4-3 to TRBJ1-2; possibly TRBD1 for D (6 bases). V gave up 1 base and J gave up 10 bases, with 10 bases separating them. The length of the CDR3 is 12 residues. From germline, CDR1 is LGHNA and CDR2 YSLEER. The CDR3 sequence is CASSQARGFYTF. CDR3 DNA: TGCGCCAGCAGCCAAGCGAGGGGGTTCTACACCTTC.

This clone was seen more than once but under ten times. The CDR3 bases are TGCGCCAGCAGCCAAGTGGTGAGGGACGGCTACACCTTC. Translated, it gives CASSQVVRDGYTF. This chain connects TRBV4-3 to TRBJ1-2; D perhaps matches TRBD1 (5 bases). The CDR3 has 13 amino acids. Trimming removed 1 base from V and 8 bases from J, with 11 bases in between. The germline gives CDR1 LGHNA, CDR2 YSLEER.